Listed below are T cell receptor beta chains from one sample, sequenced in a study of OX40 agonist ivuxolimab in advanced cancers. Sequenced by immunoSEQ multiplex PCR; TCRdb stores in-frame clones only, minus some. The data show 65,000 to 70,000 clones, with roughly 82% seen just once and approximately 11% held by the top ten. The sample was CD4+ or CD8+ T cells sorted from blood, taken in a trial of the OX40 agonist ivuxolimab. These receptors were obtained from an adult with an advanced solid tumor such as melanoma, head and neck, liver or kidney cancer. Each CDR3 is given with its conserved first and last residue. The order of the fields is J gene, V gene, D gene, CDR3 length, clone size, CDR3 DNA, CDR3 protein. A D gene is named only where the DNA matches it firmly. Only some rows state a clone size, as once, few, many or a class for expanded clones.

>TRBJ1-6|TRBV7-2|TRBD1|15|few
TGTGCCAGCAGCTATTCCGGGACAGGGGACTCACCCCTCCACTTT
CASSYSGTGDSPLHF
>TRBJ1-2|TRBV6-5|.|14|once
TGTGCCAGCAGTTATAAAGGAAGCACAGATGGCTACACCTTC
CASSYKGSTDGYTF
>TRBJ2-5|TRBV6-6|TRBD1|14|.
TGTGCCAGCAGTTTCGGGACAGCGCAAGAGACCCAGTACTTC
CASSFGTAQETQYF
>TRBJ1-6|TRBV6-5|TRBD1|13|.
TGTGCCACCGCAGGGGGAGATAATTCACCCCTCCACTTT
CATAGGDNSPLHF
>TRBJ1-3|TRBV5-1|TRBD1|15|.
TGCGCCAGCAGCTCAGGGGGCGCTACCGGAAACACCATATATTTT
CASSSGGATGNTIYF
>TRBJ1-4|TRBV28|.|14|.
TGTGCCAGCAGCGGACCGCCAACTAATGAAAAACTGTTTTTT
CASSGPPTNEKLFF
>TRBJ2-7|TRBV30|TRBD2|14|.
TGTGGCCTTCGATATGCGGGAGTTTCCCACGAGCAGTACTTC
CGLRYAGVSHEQYF
>TRBJ2-4|TRBV5-1|TRBD1|15|.
TGCGCCAGCAGCCGTTCAGGGACAGGGGCGGACATTCAGTACTTC
CASSRSGTGADIQYF
>TRBJ2-7|TRBV28|.|12|.
TGTGCCACGACCAAGAACGGGTACGAGCAGTACTTC
CATTKNGYEQYF
>TRBJ2-5|TRBV5-1|.|15|.
TGCGCCAGCAGCTTGGCACAGGGCCCTACGGAGACCCAGTACTTC
CASSLAQGPTETQYF